A single sample gave rise to the 29 T cell receptor beta chains below, sequenced in a study of shared clonotypes between healthy human individuals. TCRdb's table, derived via immunoSEQ multiplex PCR, lists solely in-frame clones and lacks some. The data hold 530,000 or so clones, with roughly 85% observed a single time. Sequencing was done on a sample of PBMCs. These receptors originate from a middle-aged woman in good health. Some clones in this sample may be carry-over from other donors' samples.

The chain couples TRBV9 to TRBJ2-7; 8 nucleotides match TRBD2. V lost 0 bases, J lost 2 bases, and 7 bases stayed unmatched. Germline CDR1 is SGDLS and CDR2 is YYNGEE. This CDR3 is built from 16 residues. CDR3 sequence (DNA): TGTGCCAGCAGCGTAGGAGGAGCGGGAGCGGCCTACGAGCAGTACTTC. It codes for CASSVGGAGAAYEQYF.

The chain recombines TRBV7-3 with TRBJ2-1, with D tentatively TRBD1 or TRBD2 (6 bases each). This CDR3 is built from 14 residues. Germline V gives CDR1 SGHTA, CDR2 FQGTGA. Trimming stripped 4 bases from V and 8 bases from J, with 15 bases between. CDR3 protein: CASSSSPGAYEQFF. In DNA, the CDR3 is TGTGCCAGCAGCTCCTCCCCGGGGGCCTATGAGCAGTTCTTC.

V and J are TRBV5-1 and TRBJ2-7, with 11 nucleotides matching TRBD2. The CDR3 runs 17 residues. V was pared by 4 bases and J by 1 base, with 10 bases of the junction left unmatched. Germline assignment: CDR1 SGHRS and CDR2 YFSETQ. CDR3 nucleotides: TGCGCCAGCAGCCGACAACCTATAGCGGGAGGGTCCTACGAGCAGTACTTC. Translating gives CASSRQPIAGGSYEQYF.

The sample holds a few counts of this clone. V and J are TRBV10-2 and TRBJ2-7; 16 bases align to TRBD2. CDR3 length: 18 residues. Trimming took 8 bases from V and 1 from J; bases not matched to a gene: 11. Germline lookup yields CDR1 WSHSY and CDR2 SAAADI. The CDR3 coding sequence is TGCGCCAGCGGAGGGTCTGGGACTAGCGGGAGGGGGTCCTACGAGCAGTACTTC. Translated, it gives CASGGSGTSGRGSYEQYF.

In its sample, this clone was seen once. The genes are TRBV9 and TRBJ1-3; D is perhaps TRBD1 (5 bases). Trimming took 0 bases from V and 0 from J, leaving 10 bases between them. Germline CDR1 reads SGDLS; CDR2 reads YYNGEE. CDR3 length: 16 residues. The CDR3, as DNA: TGTGCCAGCAGCGTAGGGGGCAGGAGCTCTGGAAACACCATATATTTT. As protein: CASSVGGRSSGNTIYF.

The gene calls are TRBV16 and TRBJ2-7, with D perhaps matching TRBD2 (6 bases). CDR1 and CDR2 (germline): KGHSY, FQNENV. The CDR3 covers 13 residues. V was pared by 2 bases and J by 6 bases, with 11 bases between. CDR3 DNA sequence: TGTGCCAGCAGCCAAACGGGAGTCTCCGAGCAGTACTTC. Its protein product is CASSQTGVSEQYF.

The V call is TRBV4-1, the J call TRBJ2-1; D tentatively fits TRBD1 or TRBD2 (6 bases each). V lost 7 bases and J lost 6, with 19 bases in between. The germline CDR1 and CDR2 sequences are MGHRA and YSYEKL. There are 15 residues in the CDR3. The CDR3 reads CASTSGGREGNEQFF. DNA for the CDR3: TGCGCCAGCACAAGTGGGGGGCGCGAAGGCAATGAGCAGTTCTTC.

The table lists this clone with a few counts. Here the CDR3 reads CASSEATGYEKLFF. DNA of the CDR3: TGTGCCAGCAGTGAGGCCACAGGGTATGAAAAACTGTTTTTT. The genes are TRBV2 and TRBJ1-4, with D possibly matching TRBD1 (6 bases). Trimming stripped 3 bases from V and 6 bases from J, with 11 bases between. Germline CDR1 reads SNHLY; CDR2 reads FYNNEI. The CDR3 is made up of 14 amino acids.

With regard to this clone: A far larger clone is one base from this, pointing to a likely read error. This chain links TRBV6-5 with TRBJ2-7; TRBD1 matches 7 bases. Trimming cost V 6 bases and J 2 bases; bases outside gene matches: 1. The CDR3 has 12 residues. Germline CDR1 is MNHEY and CDR2 is SVGAGI. The CDR3 DNA reads TGTGCCAGCAGGACAGGGACCTACGAGCAGTACTTC. Its translation is CASRTGTYEQYF.

The V call is TRBV5-4, the J call TRBJ2-7, with 10 nucleotides matching TRBD2. Germline CDR1 is SGHNT and CDR2 is YYREEE (reference sequence). The V segment lost 7 bases and the J segment 1 base; nucleotides outside the gene matches: 2. CDR3 length equals 13 residues. The CDR3 DNA sequence: TGTGCCAGCCAGCGGGAGGGGTCCTACGAGCAGTACTTC. Translating gives CASQREGSYEQYF.

The chain couples TRBV5-5 to TRBJ2-1; 8 bases agree with TRBD2. This CDR3 has 15 residues. Germline V gene lookup returns CDR1 SGHKS and CDR2 YYEKEE (reference sequence). V was pared by 3 bases and J by 4 bases, with 6 bases of the junction left unmatched. CDR3 bases: TGTGCCAGCAGCTCGGCTAGCGGGCCGTACAATGAGCAGTTCTTC. The encoded protein is CASSSASGPYNEQFF.

The chain combines TRBV7-3 with TRBJ2-1; D may correspond to TRBD1 or TRBD2 (5 bases each). Trimming took off 5 bases at V and 9 bases at J, with 14 bases between the two ends. This CDR3 is built from 13 residues. Germline CDR1 reads SGHTA; CDR2 reads FQGTGA. As DNA, the CDR3 is TGTGCCAGCAGCCCCCTCTTCGGGGCTGAGCAGTTCTTC. Translating gives CASSPLFGAEQFF.

V gene TRBV27 combines with J gene TRBJ2-1; D may be TRBD1 (6 bases). The germline V gene has CDR1 MNHEY and CDR2 SMNVEV (reference sequence). The CDR3 covers 13 residues. V was cut by 6 bases and J by 6 bases, with 12 bases left in between. This CDR3 is CASSWGQLNEQFF. The CDR3 DNA reads as TGTGCCAGCAGCTGGGGGCAGCTCAATGAGCAGTTCTTC.

This clone appeared a single time. The chain joins TRBV7-9 to TRBJ2-2; either TRBD1 or TRBD2 may fit D (5 bases each). CDR1 is SEHNR and CDR2 is FQNEAQ in the germline V gene (reference sequence). The CDR3 length is 15 residues. The V end was cut by 7 bases, the J end by 3 bases, with 15 bases between. The CDR3 bases are TGTGCCAGCACCTTGGGGGACGGATACACCGGGGAGCTGTTTTTT. Its protein product is CASTLGDGYTGELFF.

The chain joins TRBV5-4 to TRBJ1-2, with unresolved D. Germline-derived CDR1 and CDR2 are SGHNT and YYREEE (reference sequence). V lost 5 bases to trimming and J lost 2 bases, with 10 bases between them. This CDR3 is built from 13 residues. The CDR3 DNA reads as TGTGCCAGCAGTAGGTACTCGAACTATGGCTACACCTTC. Its protein is CASSRYSNYGYTF.

This rearrangement joins TRBV30 to TRBJ2-7; 7 bases align to TRBD1. V lost 0 bases and J lost 6; bases outside the gene matches: 8. Germline V CDR1 and CDR2: GTSNPN, SVGIG (reference sequence). The CDR3 has 14 amino acids. In DNA, the CDR3 is TGTGCCTGGAGTGTACTTCACGCAGGGGGCGAGCAGTACTTC. Amino acids: CAWSVLHAGGEQYF.

The chain combines TRBV5-4 with TRBJ2-7; D may be TRBD2 (5 bases). Trimming left V 2 bases short and J 2 bases short, with 11 bases between. Germline CDR1 reads SGHNT; CDR2 reads YYREEE (reference sequence). This CDR3 is 14 amino acids long. As DNA, the CDR3 is TGTGCCAGCAGCTTTGCGGTAGCGCCCTACGAGCAGTACTTC. Its protein is CASSFAVAPYEQYF. The full variable domain, completed using reference TRBV5-4 and TRBJ2-7, is ETGVTQSPTHLIKTRGQQVTLRCSSQSGHNTVSWYQQALGQGPQFIFQYYREEENGRGNFPPRFSGLQFPNYSSELNVNALELDDSALYLCASSFAVAPYEQYFGPGTRLTVT.

This clone came up a few times. A far larger clone is one nucleotide away, so this likely arose from a read error. Within the sample, other DNA sequences also encode this same CDR3. This chain connects TRBV5-1 to TRBJ1-1, with no clear D. CDR1 is SGHRS, CDR2 YFSETQ, per germline. Trimming removed 2 bases at V and 0 bases at J, with 5 bases between. The CDR3 is 13 amino acids. CDR3 sequence: CASSLGVNTEAFF. The CDR3 nucleotides read TGCGCCAGCAGCTTAGGTGTGAACACTGAAGCTTTCTTT.

The rearrangement links TRBV5-6 to TRBJ1-2; 7 positions match TRBD1. The junction had 17 bases not matched to a gene; V was cut back by 2 bases and J by 4 bases. The CDR3 loop spans 18 amino acids. The V gene's germline CDR1 is SGHDT and CDR2 YYEEEE. CDR3 region: CASSFLVVGRGSVYGYTF. CDR3 bases: TGTGCCAGCAGCTTCTTAGTTGTCGGCAGGGGGTCTGTCTATGGCTACACCTTC. Full variable domain (remainder filled in from reference TRBV5-6 and TRBJ1-2): DAGVTQSPTHLIKTRGQQVTLRCSPKSGHDTVSWYQQALGQGPQFIFQYYEEEERQRGNFPDRFSGHQFPNYSSELNVNALLLGDSALYLCASSFLVVGRGSVYGYTFGSGTRLTVV.

This clone has only a few counts. The chain is built from TRBV27 and TRBJ2-3, with D perhaps matching TRBD2 (6 bases). V was pared by 2 bases and J by 3 bases, with 6 bases between. Germline CDR1 is MNHEY and CDR2 is SMNVEV (reference sequence). The CDR3 extends over 13 amino acids. The CDR3 sequence is CASSLRETDTQYF. CDR3 DNA: TGTGCCAGCAGTTTACGGGAGACAGATACGCAGTATTTT.

The chain employs TRBV6-1 and TRBJ2-7; 9 nucleotides match TRBD1. Germline V CDR1 and CDR2: MNHNS, SASEGT. The junction had 4 bases not matched to a gene; V was cut back by 4 bases and J by 3 bases. The CDR3 consists of 14 residues. As DNA, the CDR3 is TGTGCCAGCAGTGGAGGACAGGGGAACTACGAGCAGTACTTC. It specifies CASSGGQGNYEQYF.

This sequence joins TRBV10-3 and TRBJ2-1; 13 bases are a match to TRBD2. The CDR3 loop spans 15 amino acids. The germline V gene encodes CDR1 ENHRY and CDR2 SYGVKD. The V segment lost 6 bases and the J segment 5 bases; nucleotides outside the gene matches: 4. CDR3 sequence (DNA): TGTGCCATCAGAAACGGACTAGCGGGAGACAATGAGCAGTTCTTC. It specifies CAIRNGLAGDNEQFF.

The V gene is TRBV19, the J gene TRBJ2-7; possibly TRBD1 or TRBD2 for D (6 bases each). The V gene's germline CDR1 is LNHDA and CDR2 SQIVND (reference sequence). The CDR3 sequence is 11 residues long. Trimming cost V 9 bases and J 7 bases, with 13 bases left between them. CDR3 loop: CASEQGGEQYF. The CDR3 region has the DNA TGTGCCAGCGAACAGGGAGGAGAGCAGTACTTC.

The CDR3 bases are TGCGCCAGCAGCTTTTCTGCGGATGGCTACACCTTC. Translation gives CASSFSADGYTF. The chain links TRBV5-1 to TRBJ1-2; D is undetermined. The CDR3 length is 12 residues. In germline, CDR1 is SGHRS, CDR2 YFSETQ. Trimming stripped 2 bases from V and 6 bases from J, with 8 bases between.

The chain joins TRBV7-2 to TRBJ2-7; 9 nucleotides align to TRBD2. The CDR3 extends over 19 amino acids. Germline V gene lookup returns CDR1 SGHTA and CDR2 FQGNSA. Unmatched junction bases numbered 17, after V lost 2 bases and J lost 3 bases. CDR3 region: CASSLRLMAGGPNLYEQYF. The CDR3 coding sequence is TGTGCCAGCAGCTTAAGGCTTATGGCGGGAGGGCCTAACCTCTACGAGCAGTACTTC. Full variable domain (remainder filled in from reference TRBV7-2 and TRBJ2-7): GAGVSQSPSNKVTEKGKDVELRCDPISGHTALYWYRQSLGQGLEFLIYFQGNSAPDKSGLPSDRFSAERTGGSVSTLTIQRTQQEDSAVYLCASSLRLMAGGPNLYEQYFGPGTRLTVT.

The chain employs TRBV7-2 and TRBJ2-1, with TRBD2 matching 15 bases. CDR3 length equals 15 residues. The V and J ends lost 5 bases and 9 bases, in that order; junction bases with no gene match: 5. Per germline, CDR1 SGHTA and CDR2 FQGNSA. The CDR3 DNA reads TGTGCCAGCAGCCTTGGACTAGCGGGAGGGGGTGAGCAGTTCTTC. It yields the protein CASSLGLAGGGEQFF.

The rearrangement joins TRBV6-1 to TRBJ2-5, with D uncertain. Germline V gives CDR1 MNHNS, CDR2 SASEGT. The V and J ends lost 3 bases and 6 bases respectively, with 11 bases between them. The CDR3 is 13 residues long. The CDR3, as DNA: TGTGCCAGCAGTGACGACGGATCAAAGACCCAGTACTTC. It encodes CASSDDGSKTQYF.

The chain combines TRBV29-1 with TRBJ1-1; no clear D. Germline CDR1 reads SQVTM; CDR2 reads ANQGSEA. Trimming shortened V by 1 base and J by 5 bases, and 14 bases separated the two germline ends. The length of the CDR3 is 14 residues. CDR3 region: CSVEGITRGTEAFF. DNA for the CDR3: TGCAGCGTTGAAGGCATCACCCGCGGGACTGAAGCTTTCTTT.

The chain couples TRBV7-6 to TRBJ2-1, with D uncertain. V was trimmed by 6 bases and J by 9 bases, leaving 9 bases between them. The CDR3 has 11 amino acids. Germline CDR1 is SGHVS and CDR2 is FNYEAQ. The CDR3 coding sequence is TGTGCCAGCAGGGACGGGTTTGAGCAGTTCTTC. This translates into CASRDGFEQFF.